The clone carrying this TCR beta chain was seen repeatedly, ten times or more. Its matching antigen is unknown. This entry belongs to a study of T cells after yellow fever vaccination. Study observations and caveats: Booster samples showed a return of most primary-vaccination clones (under 97% CD4, 88% CD8).

V was clipped by 4 bases and J by 2 bases, with 12 bases between them. Germline V lookup: CDR1 SGHRS, CDR2 YFSETQ. The CDR3 is made up of 14 amino acids. Synthesis of TCR cDNA relied on 5'RACE template switching, which attached a universal primer site and UMIs. TCRdb fed the 5' RACE reads into MiXCR, producing one record per CDR3 protein. The sample holds roughly 65,000 distinct CDR3 sequences, approximately 5% seen once. This sequence was found in a man between 18 and 35 years old who received the YFV17D yellow fever vaccine. The sequencing used CD4+ T cells sorted from PBMCs, collected roughly 14 days after the first yellow fever vaccination. The V call is TRBV5-1, the J call TRBJ2-5; no firm D call. The CDR3 loop reads CASSRNWDQETQYF. The CDR3 region has the DNA TGCGCCAGCAGCCGTAATTGGGATCAAGAGACCCAGTACTTC.